This T cell receptor beta chain was profiled in a study of intratumoral heterogeneity in liver cancer. General study findings and limits: Significantly more unique clonal expansions occurred in tumor region a than b. TCR sequencing reportedly confirmed RNA-seq estimates of regional differences in tumor-infiltrating lymphocyte burden.

Using immunoSEQ multiplex PCR, the repertoire was profiled, and TCRdb retains in-frame clones only, with some absent. Of a few thousand clones in the sample, about half are singletons; the top ten hold roughly 28%. Each tumour sample represents a distinct, spatially separated region of the hepatocellular carcinoma nodule. Patients had early-stage hepatocellular carcinoma, untreated before resection. No macroscopic necrosis or hemorrhage was seen in sampled areas. This clone is termed medium-sized. Its antigen is currently unknown. Between the trimmed V and J ends, which lost 8 bases and 0 bases, there was a span of 10 bases. Germline assignment: CDR1 MGHDK and CDR2 SYGVNS. The CDR3 is made up of 14 amino acids.

This sequence joins TRBV25-1 and TRBJ1-4; D gene uncertain. This specimen consisted of tumor tissue, obtained before any cancer treatment. This TCR derives from a man in his 70s with hepatocellular carcinoma. CDR3 nucleotide sequence: TGTGCCAGCGGTACCTCCACAACTAATGAAAAACTGTTTTTT. Protein product: CASGTSTTNEKLFF.